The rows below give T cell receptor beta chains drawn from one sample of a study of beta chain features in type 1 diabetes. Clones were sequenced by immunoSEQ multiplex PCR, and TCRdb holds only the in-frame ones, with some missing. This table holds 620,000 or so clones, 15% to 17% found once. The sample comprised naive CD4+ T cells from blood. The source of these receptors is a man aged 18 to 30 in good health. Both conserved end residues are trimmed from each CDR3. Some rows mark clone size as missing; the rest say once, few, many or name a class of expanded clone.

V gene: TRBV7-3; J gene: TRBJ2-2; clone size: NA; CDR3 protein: ASSLATAGELF
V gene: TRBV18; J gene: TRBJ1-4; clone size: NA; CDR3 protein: ASSPYLQATNEKLF
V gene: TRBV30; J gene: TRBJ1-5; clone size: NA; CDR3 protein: AWKGPSTGYNQPQH
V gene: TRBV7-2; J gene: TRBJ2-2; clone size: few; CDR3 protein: ASSPGQPGELF
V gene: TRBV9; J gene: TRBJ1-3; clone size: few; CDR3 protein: ASSAFGSAGNTIY
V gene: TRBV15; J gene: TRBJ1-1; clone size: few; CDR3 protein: ATSREQVGRSTEAF
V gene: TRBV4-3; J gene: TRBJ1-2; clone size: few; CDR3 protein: ASSQELRRFSVYGYT
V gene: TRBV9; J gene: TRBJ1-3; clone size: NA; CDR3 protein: ASSVAGGAGNTIY
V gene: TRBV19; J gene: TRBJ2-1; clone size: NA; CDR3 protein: ASSEPRGLLKNEQF
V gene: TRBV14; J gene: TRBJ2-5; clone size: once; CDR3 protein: ASSRGPQTQY
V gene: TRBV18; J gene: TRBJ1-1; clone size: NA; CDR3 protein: ASSPKTGDTEAF
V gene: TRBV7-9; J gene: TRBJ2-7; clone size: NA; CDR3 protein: ASSLLGQPTYEQY
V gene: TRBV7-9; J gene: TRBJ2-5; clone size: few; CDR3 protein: ASSGETQY
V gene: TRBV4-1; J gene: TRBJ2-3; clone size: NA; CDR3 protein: ASSQGLGGGARDTQY
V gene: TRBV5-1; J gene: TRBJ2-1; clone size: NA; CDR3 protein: ASSLDTAKYEQF
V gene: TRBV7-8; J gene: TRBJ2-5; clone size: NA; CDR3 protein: ASTRQETQY
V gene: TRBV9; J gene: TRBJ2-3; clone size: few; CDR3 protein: ASSVVEAERTDTQY
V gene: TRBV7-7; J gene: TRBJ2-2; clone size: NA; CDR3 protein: ASSLDRATGELF
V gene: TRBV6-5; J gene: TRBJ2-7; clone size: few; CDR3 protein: ASRLGQGTYEQY
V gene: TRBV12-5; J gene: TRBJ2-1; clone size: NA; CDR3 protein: ASGTGGASYNEQF
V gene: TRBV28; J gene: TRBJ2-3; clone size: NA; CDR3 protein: ASNRSGRGRRADTQY
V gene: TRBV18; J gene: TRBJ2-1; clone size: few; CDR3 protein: ASSPTGGNGYNEQF
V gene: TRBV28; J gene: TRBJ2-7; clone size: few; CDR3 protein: ASSLFGEQY
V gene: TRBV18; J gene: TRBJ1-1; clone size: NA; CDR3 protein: ASSPWQRNTEAF
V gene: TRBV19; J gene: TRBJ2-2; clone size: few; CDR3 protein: ASSISGLGTGELF
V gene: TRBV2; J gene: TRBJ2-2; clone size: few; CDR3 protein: ASSDREYGELF